This TCR beta chain came from a study of cytomegalovirus exposure and HLA in healthy donors. The PCR made use of 60 Vbeta and 13 Jbeta primers. The data were produced by immunoSEQ multiplex PCR, yet TCRdb's version contains in-frame clones alone and is incomplete. This repertoire shows fewer than 150,000 clones, roughly 67% found once; its top ten account for about 8%. Concerning this clone: Its antigen is unidentified. One end of the junction fails to match germline, which may point to a read error.

Germline V CDR1 and CDR2: WNHNN, SYGVQD (reference sequence). The CDR3 runs to 12 residues. Findings of the study overall: An analysis was carried out at a later point. It showed that HLA-associated TCR beta chains were more clonally expanded than equally common non-associated chains. There were some V segments, including TRBV6-2 and TRBV6-3, excluded as indistinguishable. An analysis done earlier found most TCR beta V segments productive about 90% or about 30% of the time.

The chain recombines TRBV10-1 with TRBJ2-7; 7 nucleotides match TRBD2. Sequencing used PBMCs. The sequence derives from a man aged 18 to 30 in good health and CMV-seropositive. The chain's CDR3 is CASRDPGGDLHF. The CDR3 coding sequence is TGCGCCAGCAGGGACCCGGGGGGTGACTTACACTTC.